The present entry profiles one TCR beta chain with its context. The CDR3 has 17 amino acids. With 5 bases clipped from V and 0 bases from J, the junction kept 9 bases outside the gene matches. Germline V CDR1 and CDR2: SGHVS, FQNEAQ. Grouping used clinical history reported by participants in a survey and questionnaire. TCRdb's copy holds only in-frame clones and misses some; the assay was immunoSEQ multiplex PCR. This sample has roughly 270,000 clones, with 85% found just once. These data belong to a study of blood T cell repertoires in COVID-19. For the study at large: The United States, Italy and Spain were the sources of the acute and convalescent COVID-19 samples.

The material sequenced was PBMCs or T cells enriched from blood (not recorded which). This TCR came from a woman in her forties or fifties who had recovered from COVID-19. This chain connects TRBV7-8 to TRBJ1-2; TRBD1 matches at 10 bases. The CDR3 DNA sequence: TGTGCCAGCAGCGGAGGACAGGGGGGTCAAGCTAACTATGGCTACACCTTC. Translated, it gives CASSGGQGGQANYGYTF.